Reported below is one T cell receptor (delta chain). Its antigen is as yet unknown. These data originate in a study of Vδ1+ human thymocytes. Regarding the study as a whole: In the thymus, TRG and TRD repertoires looked highly polyclonal with Gaussian CDR3 lengths.

The CDR3 has 16 amino acids. Germline-derived CDR1 and CDR2 are TSWWSYY and QGS. V shed 4 bases, J shed 0 bases, and the junction held 7 bases outside the gene matches. RNA was extracted from the cells and then reverse transcribed. Multiplex PCR used pooled V-gene forward primers and a constant-region reverse primer to amplify CDR3s. TCRdb re-processed the multiplex PCR reads using CATT. The sample records 70,000 to 90,000 delta-chain clones, around 32% being singletons. Sequencing was performed on Vdelta1+ gamma-delta thymocytes from the thymus. As to subset: FACS-sorted CD3+ TCRalphabeta- TCRVdelta1+ TCRVdelta2- thymocytes. This rearrangement joins TRDV1 to TRDJ1; 8 bases are shared with TRDD3. This TCR was recovered from a boy under two years old who had congenital heart surgery. The CDR3 protein is CALGACWGKNTDKLIF. For the CDR3, the DNA is TGTGCTCTTGGGGCCTGCTGGGGGAAAAACACCGATAAACTCATCTTT.